This T cell receptor (beta chain) derives from a study of T-cell reconstitution after alpha-beta-depleted transplantation in children. Points on this clonotype: Its antigen is not identified.

From germline, CDR1 is SGHAT and CDR2 FQDESV (reference sequence). The V and J ends lost 5 bases and 2 bases, in that order; junction bases with no gene match: 6. The CDR3 is made up of 14 amino acids. Library preparation (for TCRbeta) was performed with unique molecular identifiers. TCRdb processed the PCR reads anew with MiXCR; each CDR3 protein has one entry. The sample includes roughly 420,000 distinct CDR3 sequences, around 16% of them seen just once. General observations from the study: After transplant, high TCRbeta diversity at day 60 in some patients arose from surviving recipient T cells and thymic progenitors. T-cell counts and diversity at one year following transplant were attributed mainly to newly produced T cells. It was reported that alpha-beta T cells came from several hundred expanded graft clones (about two months after transplant).

Sequencing used PBMCs, mostly from graft donor cells, obtained 360 days after TCRalphabeta/CD19-depleted stem cell transplant. V is TRBV11-1 and J is TRBJ2-7; TRBD1 agrees at 7 bases. The TCR comes from a boy under three years old who had a stem cell transplant for Wiskott-Aldrich syndrome, so the T cells may come from the graft donor. Written as DNA, the CDR3 is TGTGCCAGCAGCCGATCTGGACAGGCCTACGAGCAGTACTTC. As protein: CASSRSGQAYEQYF. Complete variable domain (other parts from reference TRBV11-1 and TRBJ2-7): EAEVAQSPRYKITEKSQAVAFWCDPISGHATLYWYRQILGQGPELLVQFQDESVVDDSQLPKDRFSAERLKGVDSTLKIQPAELGDSAMYLCASSRSGQAYEQYFGPGTRLTVT.